These T cell receptor beta chains were read from a single sample in a study of T cell responses to AZD1222 COVID-19 vaccine. TCRdb's copy holds only in-frame clones and misses some; the assay was immunoSEQ multiplex PCR. Of roughly 77,000 clones in the sample, about nine tenths were seen once. Sequencing used peripheral blood, obtained 28 days after the second AZD1222 dose. The receptor source for this set is an adult who received the AZD1222 COVID-19 vaccine. Each CDR3 is given with its conserved first and last residue. Clone size is shown for a subset of rows, as once, few, many or a class of expanded clone.

clone_size v_call cdr3_aa
- TRBV6-4 CASRGPAENTQYF
- TRBV10-3 CAISGTPANYGYTF
few TRBV5-5 CASSLDGDSGNTIYF
- TRBV27 CASSYGRGYEQYF
- TRBV30 CAWERNIEAFF
- TRBV27 CASRGEGADLNYGYTF
- TRBV7-2 CASSLGQGNNQPQHF
medium-sized TRBV12-3/TRBV12-4 CASAWARGEQYF
- TRBV9 CASSQLLGTDTQYF
- TRBV7-9 CASSLGDEANYGYTF